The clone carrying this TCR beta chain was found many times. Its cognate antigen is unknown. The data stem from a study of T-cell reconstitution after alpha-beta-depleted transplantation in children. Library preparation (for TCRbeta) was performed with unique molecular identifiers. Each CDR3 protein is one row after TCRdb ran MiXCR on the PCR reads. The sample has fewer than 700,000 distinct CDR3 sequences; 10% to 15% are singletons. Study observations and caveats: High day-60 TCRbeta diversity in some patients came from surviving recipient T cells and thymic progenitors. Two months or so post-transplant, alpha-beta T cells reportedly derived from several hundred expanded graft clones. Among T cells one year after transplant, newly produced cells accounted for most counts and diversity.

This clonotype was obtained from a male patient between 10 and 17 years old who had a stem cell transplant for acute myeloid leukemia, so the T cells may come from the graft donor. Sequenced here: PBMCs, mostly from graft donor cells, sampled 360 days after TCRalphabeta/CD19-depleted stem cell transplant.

The CDR3 DNA follows: TGCAGCGTTGGGACACCACGGAGCACTGAAGCTTTCTTT. Protein sequence: CSVGTPRSTEAFF. The V gene is TRBV29-1, the J gene TRBJ1-1; D perhaps matches TRBD1 (5 bases). The CDR3 loop spans 13 amino acids. V was trimmed by 4 bases and J by 4 bases, leaving 13 bases between them. Looked up from germline, CDR1 is SQVTM and CDR2 is ANQGSEA.